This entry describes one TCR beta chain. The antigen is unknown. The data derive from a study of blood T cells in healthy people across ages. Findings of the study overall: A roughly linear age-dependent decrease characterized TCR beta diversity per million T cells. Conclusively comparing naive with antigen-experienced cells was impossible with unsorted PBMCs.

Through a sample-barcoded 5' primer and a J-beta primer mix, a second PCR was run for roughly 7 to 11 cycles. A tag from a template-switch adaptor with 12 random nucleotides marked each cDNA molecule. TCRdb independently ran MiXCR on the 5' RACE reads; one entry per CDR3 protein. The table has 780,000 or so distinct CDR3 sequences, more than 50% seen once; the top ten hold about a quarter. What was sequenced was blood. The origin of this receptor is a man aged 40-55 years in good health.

CDR3 DNA: TGTGCCAGCAGTCGGGTCGCCAGGGGGCAAGAGACCCAGTACTTC. Its protein is CASSRVARGQETQYF. V and J are TRBV6-5 and TRBJ2-5, with 7 bases lining up with TRBD1. Germline CDR1 MNHEY, CDR2 SVGAGI. The junction had 8 bases not matched to a gene; V was cut back by 5 bases and J by 2 bases. There are 15 residues in the CDR3.